This T cell receptor beta chain is drawn from a study of blood T cell repertoires in COVID-19 (TCRdb year 2020). Regarding the research as a whole: Samples covering the acute and convalescent phases of COVID-19 were provided by collaborators in the United States, Italy and Spain. The prospective study material was composed of cDNA or gDNA derived from T cells, B-cell-depleted T cells, or PBMCs. Deeply sampled blood TCRbeta repertoires from subjects exposed to, actively infected with, or recovered from COVID-19 were included in the dataset. A freely available public database, intended as a resource for researchers studying the immune response to SARS-CoV-2, is where the repertoires were released. The samples were drawn from the first 160 participants of the ongoing ImmuneRACE study and from 1,254 subjects provided by 6 global collaborators. The sample metadata nearly always contained a de-identified subject ID, COVID-19 status, age in years and sex. HLA class I and class II types, where available, came from metadata supplied by the sample provider rather than from assay-based typing. General conclusions and limits of the study: Clinical and demographic metadata were provided uncurated, with the amount varying by source and participant.

About this clone itself: Which antigen it targets is not known. Base qualities were left out, and no much larger clone turns up one base away.

TCRbeta CDR3 regions were amplified from genomic DNA by means of the immunoSEQ Assay, a bias-controlled multiplex PCR. As for the authors' bioinformatics: Within the assay, amplification of reference gene primers was used to estimate how many nucleated cells each sample contained. Sequence reads were collapsed and filtered to measure the absolute abundance of every unique TCRbeta CDR3 rearrangement. For each sample, productive Simpson clonality was calculated by taking the square root of Simpson's diversity index across productive rearrangements. What TCRdb holds here is the immuneACCESS table cut down to in-frame rearrangements. Part of the clones is not present; checked against another copy, under half of the missing clones reflect an unresolved V gene, and the others are unexplained. V, J and clone size derive from that table, while D and trimming were established from the DNA sequence. This sample has approximately 300,000 clones in its table, and roughly 86% of those were observed once. Of the sample, approximately 2.5% falls within the top ten clones.

From the germline V gene, CDR1 is SNHLY and CDR2 is FYNNEI. V and J are trimmed by 1 base and 7 bases, and the gene matches miss 10 bases of the junction. The CDR3 starts with the cysteine, ends with the phenylalanine, and has 15 residues. Left in the record is the CDR3 DNA by itself, 45 bases read in frame from the first base. Enrolling through a virtual design, the prospective study's participants ranged in age from roughly 18 to 95 years and lived across roughly 23 United States geographic areas. To assign participants to cohorts, the prospective study relied on clinical history that participants themselves reported in a screening survey and a study questionnaire. Recovered participants in ImmuneRACE Cohort 3 were defined by two consecutive negative NP/OP PCR tests, clearance by a healthcare professional, or resolution of symptoms. In the prospective study, mobile phlebotomists collected whole blood, serum and a nasopharyngeal or oropharyngeal swab from each participant. Additional blood draws and questionnaires over an approximately two-month period could optionally be provided by prospective study participants. Before DNA extraction, prospective study blood samples were shipped either frozen or at room temperature.

The chain is encoded by TRBV2 joined to TRBJ2-7; 7 bases in between match TRBD1. This TCR came from a woman aged 18-29 years who had recovered from COVID-19. Material: PBMCs or T cells enriched from blood (not recorded which). The CDR3 reads as follows: CASSEGGRGSWEQYF. In nucleotide form, the sequence is TGTGCCAGCAGTGAAGGGGGCAGGGGGTCGTGGGAGCAGTACTTC. Supplemented by the reference TRBV2 and TRBJ2-7 proteins around the CDR3, the complete variable domain is EPEVTQTPSHQVTQMGQEVILRCVPISNHLYFYWYRQILGQKVEFLVSFYNNEISEKSEIFDDQFSVERPDGSNFTLKIRSTKLEDSAMYFCASSEGGRGSWEQYFGPGTRLTVT.